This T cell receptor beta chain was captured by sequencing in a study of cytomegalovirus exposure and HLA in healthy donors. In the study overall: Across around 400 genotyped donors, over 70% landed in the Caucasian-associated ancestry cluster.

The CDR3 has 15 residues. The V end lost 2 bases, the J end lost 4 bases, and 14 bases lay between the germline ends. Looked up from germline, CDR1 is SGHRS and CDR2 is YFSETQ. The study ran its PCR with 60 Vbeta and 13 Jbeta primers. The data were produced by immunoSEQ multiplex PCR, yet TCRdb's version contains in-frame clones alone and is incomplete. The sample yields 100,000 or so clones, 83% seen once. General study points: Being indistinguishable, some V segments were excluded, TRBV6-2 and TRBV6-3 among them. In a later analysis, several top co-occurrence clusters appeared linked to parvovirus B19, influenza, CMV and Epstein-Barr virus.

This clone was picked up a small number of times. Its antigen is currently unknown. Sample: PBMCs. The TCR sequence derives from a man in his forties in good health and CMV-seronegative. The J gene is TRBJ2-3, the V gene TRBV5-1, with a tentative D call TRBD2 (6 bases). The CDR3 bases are TGCGCCAGCAGCTTTAGGGGCAGGGAGGCAGATACGCAGTATTTT. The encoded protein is CASSFRGREADTQYF. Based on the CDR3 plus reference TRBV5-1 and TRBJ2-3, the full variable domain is KAGVTQTPRYLIKTRGQQVTLSCSPISGHRSVSWYQQTPGQGLQFLFEYFSETQRNKGNFPGRFSGRQFSNSRSEMNVSTLELGDSALYLCASSFRGREADTQYFGPGTRLTVL.